The subject of this entry is one T cell receptor (beta chain). Its specificity is not known. The data were obtained in a study of beta chain features in type 1 diabetes. Trimming cost V 0 bases and J 7 bases, with 6 bases left between them. The germline gives CDR1 GTSNPN, CDR2 SVGIG (reference sequence). This CDR3 has 12 amino acids. Every bit of the isolated RNA underwent reverse transcription, so sequencing read expressed TCRB transcripts. An average of around 3.5 million reads was obtained for naive, central memory and regulatory T cell samples. The method was immunoSEQ multiplex PCR; TCRdb's version includes in-frame clones alone and lacks a portion of them. The table lists roughly 380,000 clones, roughly a fifth of them singletons. Study results and limitations: cDNA-based sequencing might over-represent cells highly expressing TCR. Whatever favoring of shorter templates PCR might show would apply equally to patients and controls. Type 1 diabetes patients had TCRB CDR3s that were shorter (moderately but significantly so) in all four CD4+ subsets.

The chain recombines TRBV30 with TRBJ2-2; the D gene is possibly TRBD2 (5 bases). The receptor was isolated from a woman between 18 and 29 years old in good health. The sequencing sample was made of naive CD4+ T cells from blood. CDR3 bases: TGTGCCTGGAGTGTTGCGGGCGGGGAGCTGTTTTTT. This encodes CAWSVAGGELFF.